This T cell receptor (beta chain) was recovered during a study of shared clonotypes between healthy human individuals. The study's findings and limits: Only a few donors were included, so the genetic and exposure-history diversity represented was limited.

The table came from immunoSEQ multiplex PCR; TCRdb's copy has only in-frame clones and leaves some out. Among around 1,900,000 clones listed, roughly 95% were seen once. There are a few counts of this clone. The antigen is not known. CD45RO-negative, CCR7-positively selected cells formed the naive CD8 fraction, excluding terminally differentiated effector memory CD45RA+ cells. Germline values: CDR1 LGHNA, CDR2 YNFKEQ. The CDR3 extends over 12 amino acids. The trim removed 3 bases at V and 9 bases at J, leaving 1 base unmatched. This TCR came from a man between 18 and 29 years old in good health. Some clones in this sample may be carry-over from other donors' samples. The chain links TRBV4-2 to TRBJ2-5; TRBD1 agrees at 10 bases. Sequencing was done on a sample of naive CD8+ T cells from PBMCs. The DNA of the CDR3 is TGTGCCAGCAGCCAGGGACAGGGGCCCCAGTACTTC. Translation: CASSQGQGPQYF.